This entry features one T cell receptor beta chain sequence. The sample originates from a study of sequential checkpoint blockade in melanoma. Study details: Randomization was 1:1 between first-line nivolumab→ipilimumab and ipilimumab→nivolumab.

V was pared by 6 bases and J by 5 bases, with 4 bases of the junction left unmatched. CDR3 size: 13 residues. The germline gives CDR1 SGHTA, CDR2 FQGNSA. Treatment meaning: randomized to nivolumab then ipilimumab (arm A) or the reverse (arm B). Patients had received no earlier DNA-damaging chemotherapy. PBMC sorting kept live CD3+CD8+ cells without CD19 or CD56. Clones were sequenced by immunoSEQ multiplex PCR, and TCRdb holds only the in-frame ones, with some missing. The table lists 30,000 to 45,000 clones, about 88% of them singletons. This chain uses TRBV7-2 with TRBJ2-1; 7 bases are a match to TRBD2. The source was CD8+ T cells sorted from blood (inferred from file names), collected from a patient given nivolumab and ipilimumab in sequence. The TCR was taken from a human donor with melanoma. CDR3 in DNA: TGTGCCAGCAGGCCCCTAGCGGACAATGAGCAGTTCTTC. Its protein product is CASRPLADNEQFF.